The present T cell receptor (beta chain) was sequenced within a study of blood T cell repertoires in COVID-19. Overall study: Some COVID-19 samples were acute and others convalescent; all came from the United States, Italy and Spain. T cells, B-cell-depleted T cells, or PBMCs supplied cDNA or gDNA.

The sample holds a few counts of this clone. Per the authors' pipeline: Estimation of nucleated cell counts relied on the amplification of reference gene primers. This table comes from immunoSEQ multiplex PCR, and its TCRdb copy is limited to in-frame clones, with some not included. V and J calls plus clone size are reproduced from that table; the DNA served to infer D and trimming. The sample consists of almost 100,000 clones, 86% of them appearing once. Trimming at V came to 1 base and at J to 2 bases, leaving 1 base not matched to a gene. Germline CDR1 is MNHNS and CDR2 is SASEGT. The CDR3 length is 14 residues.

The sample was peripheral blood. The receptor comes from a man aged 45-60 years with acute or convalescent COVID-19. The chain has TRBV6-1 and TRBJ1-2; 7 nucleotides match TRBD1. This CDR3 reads CASSEETGNYGYTF. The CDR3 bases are TGTGCCAGCAGTGAAGAGACAGGGAACTATGGCTACACCTTC.